A single sample gave rise to the 30 T cell receptor beta chains below, sequenced in a study of T cells after yellow fever vaccination (dated by TCRdb to about 2019). Library creation used 5' RACE. Sequenced using an Illumina HiSeq 2500. Starting from the raw public reads, TCRdb applied fastp trimming at Q25, assembled clones with MiXCR and retained in-frame beta chains. Each entry merges the rows of one CDR3 protein and shows their most common DNA and genes. Here the sample has about 400,000 distinct CDR3 sequences; around 10% occur a single time. Roughly 18% of the sample belongs to the ten largest clones. The intended sense of this specimen's treatment or condition label: live attenuated yellow fever vaccine strain. Sample: PBMCs, taken on the day of the first yellow fever vaccination. The receptors shown here come from a man between 18 and 29 years old who received the YFV17D yellow fever vaccine.

This clonotype was detected many times. V is TRBV28 and J is TRBJ1-3; D gene ambiguous. This CDR3 is built from 15 residues. The V and J ends lost 7 bases and 0 bases respectively, with 13 bases between them. CDR1 is MDHEN and CDR2 is SYDVKM in the germline V gene. The DNA for the CDR3 is TGTGCCAGCACCCGTAAGCGATTCTCTGGAAACACCATATATTTT. Translating gives CASTRKRFSGNTIYF.

This clonotype was seen only a few times. The chain employs TRBV12-3 or TRBV12-4 and TRBJ2-7; D call uncertain. The CDR3 is 14 amino acids. Between the trimmed V and J ends, which lost 2 bases and 5 bases, there was a span of 13 bases. CDR3 nucleotides: TGTGCCAGCAGTTTAAATGGGGTGCTGGACGAGCAGTACGTC. It translates to CASSLNGVLDEQYV.

The J gene is TRBJ2-2, the V gene TRBV12-3 or TRBV12-4, with D tentatively TRBD2 (6 bases). The CDR3 runs to 13 residues. V was pared by 7 bases and J by 6 bases, with 12 bases between. The chain's CDR3 is CASNGLPPGELFF. CDR3 nucleotide sequence: TGTGCCAGCAACGGACTACCCCCCGGGGAGCTGTTTTTT.

The chain couples TRBV6-2 or TRBV6-3 to TRBJ2-3; the D gene is possibly TRBD1 (5 bases). Germline V gives CDR1 MNHEY, CDR2 SVGEGT. The CDR3 is 14 amino acids. Trimming left V 1 base short and J 15 bases short, with 20 bases between. CDR3 sequence: CASSYLNAWQGIYF. For the CDR3, the DNA is TGTGCCAGCAGTTACTTGAACGCGTGGCAGGGCATCTATTTT.

In its sample, this clonotype was seen many times. The chain has TRBV6-1 and TRBJ2-7, with D tentatively TRBD1 (6 bases). V gave up 6 bases and J gave up 0 bases, with 12 bases separating them. Germline CDR1 is MNHNS and CDR2 is SASEGT. The CDR3 is 14 amino acids. For the CDR3, the DNA is TGTGCCAGCAGACCCAGGGGTGGCTCCTACGAGCAGTACGTC. Translating gives CASRPRGGSYEQYV.

The rearrangement uses TRBV3-1 and TRBJ1-6, with no clear D. Trimming removed 0 bases at V and 6 bases at J, with 9 bases between. Germline V gene data show CDR1 as LGHDT and CDR2 as YNNKEL (reference sequence). The CDR3 length is 15 residues. CDR3 coding DNA: TGTGCCAGCAGCCAAGATCACAGTTTTAATTCACCCCTCCACTTT. This translates into CASSQDHSFNSPLHF.

This clonotype was seen more than once but under ten times. The CDR3 nucleotides are TGTGCCAGCAGTTTCGGGGACAGGGACTTGCCCCAGCATTTT. Protein product: CASSFGDRDLPQHF. V and J are TRBV12-3 or TRBV12-4 and TRBJ1-5, with 9 bases that match TRBD1. Losses at the gene ends were 3 bases for V and 9 bases for J; bases not matched to a gene: 6. The CDR3 runs 14 residues.

The chain combines TRBV5-4 with TRBJ2-7; 12 positions agree with TRBD1. This CDR3 has 14 amino acids. In germline, CDR1 is SGHNT, CDR2 YYREEE (reference sequence). The V segment lost 3 bases and the J segment 2 bases; nucleotides outside the gene matches: 0. CDR3 coding DNA: TGTGCCAGCAGCTGGGACAGGGGGCCCTACGAGCAGTACTTC. Translated: CASSWDRGPYEQYF.

The chain links TRBV20-1 to TRBJ1-6; D is ambiguous. This CDR3 spans 14 amino acids. Germline V CDR1 and CDR2: DFQATT, SNEGSKA (reference sequence). The V end lost 3 bases, the J end lost 7 bases, and 13 bases lay between the germline ends. The CDR3 DNA reads as TGCAGTGCTAGCCAGGTCCGGATCAATTCACCCCTCCACTTT. Translation: CSASQVRINSPLHF.

This clonotype turned up a few times. The V call is TRBV4-3, the J call TRBJ2-5; D is unresolved. Per germline, CDR1 LGHNA and CDR2 YSLEER. V was shortened by 0 bases and J by 3 bases, with 11 bases between the two germline ends. This CDR3 contains 15 residues. The CDR3 spells CASSQEARSKETQYF. The CDR3 region has the DNA TGCGCCAGCAGCCAAGAGGCCAGGTCAAAAGAGACCCAGTACTTC.

With regard to this clonotype: The germline gene is not matched at one end of the junction; a read error may be the cause. This chain joins TRBV7-7 and TRBJ2-3; TRBD2 matches 12 bases. Germline-derived CDR1 and CDR2 are SSHAT and FNYEAQ (reference sequence). CDR3 length: 18 residues. The CDR3 sequence is CASSQSRTSGVSTDTQYF. The CDR3 nucleotides read TGTGCTAGCAGCCAGTCGAGGACTAGCGGGGTGAGCACAGATACGCAGTATTTT.

This chain joins TRBV3-1 and TRBJ2-2; the D is unclear. The V end was cut by 1 base, the J end by 7 bases, with 10 bases between. CDR1 is LGHDT and CDR2 is YNNKEL in the germline V gene (reference sequence). This CDR3 has 14 amino acids. CDR3 sequence (DNA): TGTGCCAGCAGCCAAGGTGAATTCGGCGGGGAGCTGTTTTTT. Its translation is CASSQGEFGGELFF.

In its sample, this clonotype was seen a few times. The J gene is TRBJ1-1, the V gene TRBV7-9, with 10 positions matching TRBD1. This CDR3 is built from 17 residues. CDR1 is SEHNR, CDR2 FQNEAQ, per germline (reference sequence). The J segment lost 4 bases and the V segment lost 3 bases, leaving 11 bases of the junction unmatched. In nucleotides, the CDR3 is TGTGCCAGCAGCTTTGGGACAGGGGCTATATTGGGCACTGAAGCTTTCTTT. Translated: CASSFGTGAILGTEAFF.

This clonotype was seen only a few times. This chain links TRBV19 with TRBJ2-6; no firm D call. Trimming shortened V by 5 bases and J by 1 base, and 6 bases separated the two germline ends. The CDR3 contains 14 residues. Germline loops: CDR1 LNHDA, CDR2 SQIVND (reference sequence). The CDR3 coding sequence is TGTGCCAGTAGTGGACGATCTGGGGCCAACGTCCTGACTTTC. As protein: CASSGRSGANVLTF.

The V and J genes are TRBV24-1 and TRBJ2-3; 10 bases line up with TRBD2. There are 17 residues in the CDR3. The J segment lost 1 base and the V segment lost 2 bases, leaving 5 bases of the junction unmatched. Germline V gives CDR1 KGHDR, CDR2 SFDVKD. The CDR3 region has the DNA TGTGCCACCAGTGATTCCCGAGCGGGGGGGGGCACAGATACGCAGTATTTT. Its protein is CATSDSRAGGGTDTQYF.

The chain combines TRBV5-1 with TRBJ1-2; possibly TRBD1 for D (5 bases). The V end was cut by 5 bases, the J end by 3 bases, with 11 bases between. From germline, CDR1 is SGHRS and CDR2 YFSETQ. The CDR3 is 13 residues long. DNA for the CDR3: TGCGCCAGCAGGCCAACAGGAGACTATGGCTACACCTTC. Translated: CASRPTGDYGYTF.

This clonotype was counted between two and nine times. The rearrangement uses TRBV5-8 and TRBJ2-7, with D hard to call. V lost 3 bases and J lost 0, with 16 bases in between. Germline V gene lookup returns CDR1 SGHTS and CDR2 YDEGEE. This CDR3 spans 16 amino acids. The CDR3 DNA reads TGTGCCAGCAGCTCCGGTGAGATCAGGAGCTCCTACGAGCAGTACTTC. Its translation is CASSSGEIRSSYEQYF.

This clonotype was counted a few times. The chain joins TRBV12-3 or TRBV12-4 to TRBJ2-1; possibly TRBD2 for D (5 bases). Trimming left V 1 base short and J 8 bases short, with 9 bases between. The CDR3 is 13 residues long. DNA of the CDR3: TGTGCCAGCAGTTTAGACGACGGGGATGAGCAGTTCTTC. Translation gives CASSLDDGDEQFF.

The rearrangement uses TRBV7-6 and TRBJ2-1, with 10 bases fitting TRBD1. Looked up from germline, CDR1 is SGHVS and CDR2 is FNYEAQ. V lost 0 bases and J lost 9; bases outside the gene matches: 5. The CDR3 is 15 residues long. CDR3 loop: CASSLAGQGVGEQFF. For the CDR3, the DNA is TGTGCCAGCAGCTTAGCTGGACAGGGGGTTGGTGAGCAGTTCTTC.

This clonotype has just a few counts. This sequence joins TRBV6-1 and TRBJ2-1; 10 bases agree with TRBD2. The V gene's germline CDR1 is MNHNS and CDR2 SASEGT. The ends lost 6 bases at V and 4 bases at J; junction bases unmatched: 6. The length of the CDR3 is 15 residues. The CDR3 DNA reads TGTGCCAGCAGCCTACTAGCGGGGCCATACAATGAGCAGTTCTTC. This gives the protein CASSLLAGPYNEQFF.

The genes are TRBV11-2 and TRBJ1-2; D might be TRBD1 (6 bases). The CDR3 sequence is 13 residues long. The germline CDR1 and CDR2 sequences are SGHAT and FQNNGV. Trimming removed 0 bases from V and 7 bases from J, with 9 bases in between. CDR3 residues: CASSLDQGFGYTF. The CDR3 bases are TGTGCCAGCAGCTTAGATCAGGGGTTTGGCTACACCTTC. Together with reference TRBV11-2 and TRBJ1-2, the CDR3 gives the full variable domain: EAGVAQSPRYKIIEKRQSVAFWCNPISGHATLYWYQQILGQGPKLLIQFQNNGVVDDSQLPKDRFSAERLKGVDSTLKIQPAKLEDSAVYLCASSLDQGFGYTFGSGTRLTVV.

This chain connects TRBV5-1 to TRBJ2-3; 14 bases are a match to TRBD2. Looked up from germline, CDR1 is SGHRS and CDR2 is YFSETQ. CDR3 length: 18 residues. V was pared by 0 bases and J by 2 bases, with 5 bases of the junction left unmatched. The CDR3 region has the DNA TGCGCCAGCAGCTTGGCGGGACTAGCGGGGGACTCCACAGATACGCAGTATTTT. The encoded protein is CASSLAGLAGDSTDTQYF.

The chain uses TRBV7-9 and TRBJ1-1; D unresolved. In germline, CDR1 is SEHNR, CDR2 FQNEAQ (reference sequence). The CDR3 is 15 amino acids. The V gene lost 2 bases and the J gene lost 3 bases, with 13 bases spanning the gap. DNA for the CDR3: TGTGCCAGCAGCTTATTTTCAGGAGGGCACACTGAAGCTTTCTTT. It encodes CASSLFSGGHTEAFF.

This clonotype has a count of ten or more. The CDR3 loop reads CASSNPGVNYGYTF. In DNA, the CDR3 is TGTGCCAGTAGTAATCCCGGAGTAAACTATGGCTACACCTTC. The chain combines TRBV19 with TRBJ1-2; D gene ambiguous. The V gene's germline CDR1 is LNHDA and CDR2 SQIVND (reference sequence). CDR3 length: 14 amino acids. Trimming took off 4 bases at V and 2 bases at J, with 11 bases between the two ends.

This clonotype turned up a few times. The rearrangement uses TRBV6-2 or TRBV6-3 and TRBJ2-1; D remains ambiguous. The CDR3 totals 13 residues. The germline V gene encodes CDR1 MNHEY and CDR2 SVGEGT. Deletions cut 2 bases from V and 8 bases from J, with 10 bases between. In nucleotides, the CDR3 is TGTGCCAGCAGTTACGAGGTTAGGTATGAGCAGTTCTTC. This codes for CASSYEVRYEQFF.

The chain couples TRBV7-9 to TRBJ1-6; D might be TRBD1 (6 bases). The CDR3 loop spans 16 amino acids. V shed 4 bases and J shed 6 bases, with 16 bases lying between them. The germline gives CDR1 SEHNR, CDR2 FQNEAQ (reference sequence). CDR3 loop: CASSSARTAVNSPLHF. The CDR3 DNA reads TGTGCCAGCAGCTCCGCCCGGACAGCTGTTAATTCACCCCTCCACTTT.

The DNA of the CDR3 is TGCGCCACCCGGGCGCAGGGGCTGAACACTGAAGCTTTCTTT. Translated, it gives CATRAQGLNTEAFF. The rearrangement uses TRBV5-1 and TRBJ1-1; possibly TRBD1 for D (6 bases). This CDR3 contains 14 residues. Germline CDR1 and CDR2: SGHRS and YFSETQ. V was pared by 9 bases and J by 0 bases, with 15 bases between.

The chain carries TRBV6-2 or TRBV6-3 and TRBJ2-5; 8 positions match TRBD1. The CDR3 is 15 amino acids. The germline V gene has CDR1 MNHEY and CDR2 SVGEGT. Trimming removed 5 bases from V and 2 bases from J; junction bases left unmatched: 7. The CDR3 region is CASSKPDRGQETQYF. For the CDR3, the DNA is TGTGCCAGCAGTAAACCTGACAGGGGTCAAGAGACCCAGTACTTC.

The CDR3 loop is CASSQDQGVDNSPLHF. CDR3 in DNA: TGCGCCAGCAGCCAAGATCAAGGGGTAGATAATTCACCCCTCCACTTT. The chain couples TRBV4-1 to TRBJ1-6, with D possibly TRBD1 on 5 matching bases. CDR3 length: 16 residues. Trimming took 0 bases from V and 5 from J, leaving 11 bases between them. Germline V gene sequence: CDR1 MGHRA, CDR2 YSYEKL.

V usage is TRBV15 and J usage is TRBJ2-6; 11 bases line up with TRBD2. J was trimmed by 0 bases and V by 2 bases; bases with no gene match: 6. The CDR3 is 19 residues long. The germline V gene encodes CDR1 LNHNV and CDR2 YYDKDF (reference sequence). The CDR3 is CATSRTGLAAASGANVLTF. In DNA, the CDR3 is TGTGCCACCAGCAGAACGGGACTAGCGGCCGCCTCTGGGGCCAACGTCCTGACTTTC.